This TCR beta chain was obtained from a study of T cell changes during pregnancy in multiple sclerosis. This CDR3 has 11 residues. Per germline, CDR1 SQVTM and CDR2 ANQGSEA. After removal of 0 bases from V and 10 bases from J, the junction contained 2 bases not matched to a gene. Some clones are missing from TCRdb's copy, which holds only in-frame ones; the method was immunoSEQ multiplex PCR. The sample consists of approximately 40,000 clones, 90% to 95% of them appearing once. The starting material was CD8+ T cells from peripheral blood mononuclear cells, obtained in the third trimester of pregnancy. The rearrangement uses TRBV29-1 and TRBJ1-1; 7 bases line up with TRBD1. This TCR came from a female donor with multiple sclerosis, enrolled in a pregnancy study. In DNA, the CDR3 is TGCAGCGTTGAAGAAAGGGGGCGAGCTTTCTTT. This gives the protein CSVEERGRAFF. The full variable domain, with the rest looked up from reference TRBV29-1 and TRBJ1-1, is SAVISQKPSRDICQRGTSLTIQCQVDSQVTMMFWYRQQPGQSLTLIATANQGSEATYESGFVIDKFPISRPNLTFSTLTVSNMSPEDSSIYLCSVEERGRAFFGQGTRLTVV.